Presented here are 27 T cell receptor beta chains from one specimen sequenced in a study of radiotherapy plus CTLA-4 blockade in lung cancer. Produced via immunoSEQ multiplex PCR; TCRdb's table is partial and in-frame only. Among more than 75,000 clones listed, about four fifths were seen once. Sample: peripheral blood, taken from a patient treated with radiotherapy plus ipilimumab. Every receptor here comes from a human donor with non-small cell lung cancer that progressed on radiotherapy plus ipilimumab.

This clone has a single count. The chain combines TRBV4-1 with TRBJ2-1; D is perhaps TRBD1 (6 bases). Germline V CDR1 and CDR2: MGHRA, YSYEKL. Trimming removed 0 bases at V and 7 bases at J, with 13 bases between. This CDR3 has 15 amino acids. The CDR3 is CASSQDTGWLNEQFF. CDR3 DNA sequence: TGCGCCAGCAGCCAAGATACAGGGTGGCTAAATGAGCAGTTCTTC.

For this clone: Mismatch with germline at one junction end may stem from a read error. The chain uses TRBV6-1 and TRBJ2-1, with TRBD2 matching over 11 bases. The germline V gene encodes CDR1 MNHNS and CDR2 SASEGT. The CDR3 consists of 14 residues. CDR3 sequence reads: CASTLAGGYNERFF. CDR3 bases: TGTGCCAGCACTCTAGCGGGGGGATACAATGAGCGGTTCTTC.

The chain combines TRBV7-9 with TRBJ1-5; the D gene is possibly TRBD1 (5 bases). The CDR3 extends over 14 amino acids. CDR1 and CDR2 (germline): SEHNR, FQNEAQ (reference sequence). V shed 7 bases and J shed 2 bases, with 12 bases lying between them. The CDR3 region has the DNA TGTGCCAGCACCATGGGACCGGGCAATCAGCCCCAGCATTTT. As protein: CASTMGPGNQPQHF.

This chain joins TRBV6-1 and TRBJ1-5; D ambiguous. This CDR3 has 14 amino acids. Per the germline V gene, CDR1 is MNHNS and CDR2 is SASEGT. The V gene lost 7 bases and the J gene lost 0 bases, with 10 bases spanning the gap. The CDR3 nucleotides are TGTGCCAGCACCCTGGACGGTAGCAATCAGCCCCAGCATTTT. Translated, it gives CASTLDGSNQPQHF.

This chain links TRBV18 with TRBJ1-1; unclear D gene. The CDR3 length is 12 residues. Trimming removed 4 bases at V and 3 bases at J, with 6 bases between. The germline V gene has CDR1 KGHSH and CDR2 LQKENI. DNA for the CDR3: TGTGCCAGCTCACTGCGAGACACTGAAGCTTTCTTT. It yields the protein CASSLRDTEAFF. Complete variable domain (other parts from reference TRBV18 and TRBJ1-1): NAGVMQNPRHLVRRRGQEARLRCSPMKGHSHVYWYRQLPEEGLKFMVYLQKENIIDESGMPKERFSAEFPKEGPSILRIQQVVRGDSAAYFCASSLRDTEAFFGQGTRLTVV.

In its sample, this clone was seen a few times. The chain combines TRBV4-1 with TRBJ1-5; D gene uncertain. With 1 base removed from V and 2 bases from J, the gap between germline ends came to 9 bases. This CDR3 spans 15 amino acids. Germline-derived CDR1 and CDR2 are MGHRA and YSYEKL. The CDR3 sequence: CASSQASGGNQPQHF. CDR3 DNA sequence: TGCGCCAGCAGCCAAGCCAGCGGGGGCAATCAGCCCCAGCATTTT.

The V gene is TRBV5-8, the J gene TRBJ1-3, with D hard to call. Germline lookup yields CDR1 SGHTS and CDR2 YDEGEE. V shed 3 bases and J shed 4 bases, with 17 bases lying between them. The length of the CDR3 is 16 residues. CDR3 region: CASSSVSRSRGNTIYF. The CDR3 nucleotides read TGTGCCAGCAGCTCCGTTAGCCGTTCGCGGGGAAACACCATATATTTT.

This chain joins TRBV5-1 and TRBJ2-7; 9 bases agree with TRBD1. The length of the CDR3 is 14 residues. V lost 4 bases to trimming and J lost 7 bases; unmatched junction nucleotides: 9. CDR1 and CDR2 from the germline V gene are SGHRS and YFSETQ. The CDR3 region has the DNA TGCGCCAGCAGCCTGGGACAGGGATTGGTAGAGCAGTACTTC. The encoded protein is CASSLGQGLVEQYF.

The V gene is TRBV5-1, the J gene TRBJ2-7; D remains ambiguous. Per germline, CDR1 SGHRS and CDR2 YFSETQ. V lost 0 bases and J lost 0, with 10 bases in between. CDR3 size: 15 residues. CDR3 region: CASSLDSTVSYEQYF. In nucleotides, the CDR3 is TGCGCCAGCAGCTTGGACTCCACAGTCTCCTACGAGCAGTACTTC.

This chain uses TRBV29-1 with TRBJ2-1; the match to TRBD2 covers 12 bases. Germline V CDR1 and CDR2: SQVTM, ANQGSEA. Trimming at V came to 4 bases and at J to 8 bases, leaving 3 bases not matched to a gene. The CDR3 runs to 13 residues. CDR3 residues: CSVASGREYEQFF. CDR3 in DNA: TGCAGCGTTGCTAGCGGGAGGGAGTATGAGCAGTTCTTC.

This chain connects TRBV2 to TRBJ1-3; D is possibly TRBD1 (6 bases). Germline V gives CDR1 SNHLY, CDR2 FYNNEI. The V end was cut by 6 bases, the J end by 0 bases, with 15 bases between. The CDR3 runs to 16 residues. This chain's CDR3 is CASSPTGTSSGNTIYF. In DNA form, the CDR3 reads TGTGCCAGCAGCCCCACCGGGACAAGCTCTGGAAACACCATATATTTT.

This chain links TRBV7-2 with TRBJ1-1; D gene unclear. The germline gives CDR1 SGHTA, CDR2 FQGNSA. The CDR3 is 11 residues long. Trimming pared 2 bases from V and 8 bases from J, leaving 6 bases between. The CDR3 DNA is TGTGCCAGCAGCTTATGGGGAGAAGCTTTCTTT. Its translation is CASSLWGEAFF.

The rearrangement joins TRBV28 to TRBJ1-2; D unclear. CDR1 is MDHEN and CDR2 is SYDVKM in the germline V gene. Trimming shortened V by 3 bases and J by 2 bases, and 1 base separated the two germline ends. This CDR3 is 11 amino acids long. The CDR3 here is CASSLNYGYTF. CDR3 DNA sequence: TGTGCCAGCAGTTTGAACTATGGCTACACCTTC.

The rearrangement joins TRBV6-1 to TRBJ1-2, with TRBD1 as a possible D gene (5 bases). Trimming pared 5 bases from V and 7 bases from J, leaving 11 bases between. Looked up from germline, CDR1 is MNHNS and CDR2 is SASEGT. This CDR3 is 12 amino acids long. The CDR3 DNA reads TGTGCCAGCAGTCCGGGACCGGCTGGCTACACCTTC. Protein: CASSPGPAGYTF.

The V and J genes are TRBV27 and TRBJ2-5; TRBD2 agrees at 11 bases. CDR3 size: 15 residues. V trimming: 3 bases; J trimming: 3 bases; junction bases outside the gene matches: 3. CDR1 is MNHEY and CDR2 is SMNVEV in the germline V gene (reference sequence). DNA of the CDR3: TGTGCCAGCAGTTTGACTAGCGGGATAAAAGAGACCCAGTACTTC. It yields the protein CASSLTSGIKETQYF.

The rearrangement joins TRBV27 to TRBJ2-2; D uncertain. Germline assignment: CDR1 MNHEY and CDR2 SMNVEV (reference sequence). The CDR3 has 13 amino acids. V lost 2 bases, J lost 5 bases, and 6 bases lay in between. The CDR3 here is CASSLKETGELFF. DNA of the CDR3: TGTGCCAGCAGTTTAAAGGAGACCGGGGAGCTGTTTTTT.

The chain has TRBV2 and TRBJ2-7; TRBD1 agrees at 8 bases. V dropped 5 bases and J dropped 6; count of bases not matched to a gene: 6. The CDR3 covers 13 residues. Germline V gene sequence: CDR1 SNHLY, CDR2 FYNNEI. CDR3 in DNA: TGTGCCAGCAGTTCCGGACAGGGAGGCGAGCAGTACGTC. Translating it yields CASSSGQGGEQYV.

The J gene is TRBJ2-3, the V gene TRBV5-1; 8 bases map to TRBD2. This CDR3 has 18 residues. Germline CDR1 SGHRS, CDR2 YFSETQ. V lost 2 bases to trimming and J lost 0 bases; unmatched junction nucleotides: 11. The chain's CDR3 is CASSFRSGTTRSTDTQYF. The CDR3, as DNA: TGCGCCAGCAGCTTCCGTAGCGGGACTACTCGTAGCACAGATACGCAGTATTTT.

The chain couples TRBV5-1 to TRBJ1-1; 7 nucleotides match TRBD1. After removal of 6 bases from V and 1 base from J, the junction contained 9 bases not matched to a gene. The length of the CDR3 is 15 residues. Per the germline V gene, CDR1 is SGHRS and CDR2 is YFSETQ. The CDR3 here is CASKGQTRPNTEAFF. Written as DNA, the CDR3 is TGCGCCAGCAAGGGACAGACAAGACCGAACACTGAAGCTTTCTTT.

The V call is TRBV7-9, the J call TRBJ2-3, with TRBD1 matching over 8 bases. The V and J ends lost 5 bases and 3 bases, in that order; junction bases with no gene match: 4. Looked up from germline, CDR1 is SEHNR and CDR2 is FQNEAQ (reference sequence). The CDR3 has 14 amino acids. The CDR3 DNA is TGTGCCAGCAGCCATGACAGGGGTACAGATACGCAGTATTTT. Its protein product is CASSHDRGTDTQYF.

The rearrangement links TRBV7-9 to TRBJ1-1; D is unclear. The CDR3 has 13 amino acids. Germline loops: CDR1 SEHNR, CDR2 FQNEAQ (reference sequence). The ends were cut back, 3 bases at V and 1 base at J, with 6 bases in the middle. The CDR3: CASSFGGNTEAFF. CDR3 sequence (DNA): TGTGCCAGCAGCTTTGGAGGGAACACTGAAGCTTTCTTT.

V usage is TRBV6-5 and J usage is TRBJ2-2; 9 bases map to TRBD1. From germline, CDR1 is MNHEY and CDR2 SVGAGI. The CDR3 covers 15 residues. The J segment lost 6 bases and the V segment lost 5 bases, leaving 7 bases of the junction unmatched. The CDR3 DNA reads as TGTGCCAGCAGTGTAGGGACAGGGCTCTCCGGGGAGCTGTTTTTT. Translating it yields CASSVGTGLSGELFF.

In its sample, this clone was seen a few times. The chain recombines TRBV10-2 with TRBJ2-1, with D hard to call. Germline V gene lookup returns CDR1 WSHSY and CDR2 SAAADI. With 7 bases removed from V and 5 bases from J, the gap between germline ends came to 9 bases. The CDR3 has 12 residues. CDR3 sequence (DNA): TGCGCCAGCACAGGTCCCCACAATGAGCAGTTCTTC. Its translation is CASTGPHNEQFF.

V gene TRBV9 combines with J gene TRBJ2-3; 10 nucleotides agree with TRBD2. The length of the CDR3 is 16 residues. The J segment lost 6 bases and the V segment lost 3 bases, leaving 10 bases of the junction unmatched. The germline V gene has CDR1 SGDLS and CDR2 YYNGEE. CDR3 sequence reads: CASSGEVAGGWDTQYF. In DNA form, the CDR3 reads TGTGCCAGCAGCGGCGAGGTAGCGGGAGGATGGGATACGCAGTATTTT.

This chain's CDR3 is CASGRTSGNPQLFF. CDR3 sequence (DNA): TGTGCCAGTGGACGGACTAGCGGGAATCCCCAGCTGTTCTTC. This chain links TRBV19 with TRBJ2-1, with 12 bases aligning to TRBD2. The V gene's germline CDR1 is LNHDA and CDR2 SQIVND (reference sequence). V was pared by 8 bases and J by 15 bases, with 14 bases of the junction left unmatched. The CDR3 consists of 14 residues. The variable domain in full, with the rest retrieved from reference TRBV19 and TRBJ2-1, is DGGITQSPKYLFRKEGQNVTLSCEQNLNHDAMYWYRQDPGQGLRLIYYSQIVNDFQKGDIAEGYSVSREKKESFPLTVTSAQKNPTAFYLCASGRTSGNPQLFFGPGTRLTVL.

In its sample, this clone was seen once. The chain is built from TRBV7-9 and TRBJ1-5, with D maybe TRBD1 (6 bases). Trimming pared 5 bases from V and 3 bases from J, leaving 11 bases between. The CDR3 is 14 residues long. The germline gives CDR1 SEHNR, CDR2 FQNEAQ (reference sequence). CDR3 amino acids: CASSKDSLNQPQHF. DNA for the CDR3: TGTGCCAGCAGCAAGGACAGCCTCAATCAGCCCCAGCATTTT.

The V and J genes are TRBV13 and TRBJ2-1, with D possibly matching TRBD1 (6 bases). CDR1 and CDR2 (germline): PRHDT, FYEKMQ (reference sequence). The CDR3 loop spans 13 amino acids. Trimming left V 5 bases short and J 3 bases short, with 8 bases between. The CDR3 coding sequence is TGTGCCAGCAGCATACAGGGCTACAATGAGCAGTTCTTC. Translation gives CASSIQGYNEQFF.